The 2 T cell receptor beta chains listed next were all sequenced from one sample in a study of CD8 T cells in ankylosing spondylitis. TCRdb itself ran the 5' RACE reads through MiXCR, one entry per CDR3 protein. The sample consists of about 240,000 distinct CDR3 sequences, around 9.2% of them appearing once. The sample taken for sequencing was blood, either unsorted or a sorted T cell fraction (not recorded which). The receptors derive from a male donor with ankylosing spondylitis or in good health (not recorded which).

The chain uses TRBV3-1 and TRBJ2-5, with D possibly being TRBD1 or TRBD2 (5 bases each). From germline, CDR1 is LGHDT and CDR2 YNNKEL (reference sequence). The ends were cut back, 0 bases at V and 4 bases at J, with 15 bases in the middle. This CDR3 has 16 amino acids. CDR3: CASSQEGAGVAETQYF. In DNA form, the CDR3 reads TGTGCCAGCAGCCAAGAAGGGGCCGGGGTTGCAGAGACCCAGTACTTC.

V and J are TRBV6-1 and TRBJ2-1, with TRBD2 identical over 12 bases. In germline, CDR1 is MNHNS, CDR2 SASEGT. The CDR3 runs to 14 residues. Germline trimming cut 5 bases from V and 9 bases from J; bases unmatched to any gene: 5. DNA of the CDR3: TGTGCCAGCAGTCTAGCGGGAGGGCCGAGTGAGCAGTTCTTC. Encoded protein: CASSLAGGPSEQFF.